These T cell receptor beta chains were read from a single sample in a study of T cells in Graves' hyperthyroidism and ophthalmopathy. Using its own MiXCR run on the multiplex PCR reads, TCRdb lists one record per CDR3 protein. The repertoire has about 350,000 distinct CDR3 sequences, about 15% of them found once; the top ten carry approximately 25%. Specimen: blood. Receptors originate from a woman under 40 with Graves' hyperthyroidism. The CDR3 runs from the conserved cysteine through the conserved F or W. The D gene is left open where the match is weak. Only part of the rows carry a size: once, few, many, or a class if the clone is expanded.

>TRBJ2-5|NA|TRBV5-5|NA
TGTGCCAGCAGCGGAACGAAGACCCAGTACTTC
CASSGTKTQYF
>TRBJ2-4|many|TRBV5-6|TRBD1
TGTGCCAGCAGCCCGGGGACAGAAAACATTCAGTACTTC
CASSPGTENIQYF
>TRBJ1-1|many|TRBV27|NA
TGTGCCAGCAGCCGTCTTTTGGGGAACACTGAAGCTTTCTTT
CASSRLLGNTEAFF
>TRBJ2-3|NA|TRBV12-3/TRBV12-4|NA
TGTGCCAGCAGTTTTTGGCAATCTAGCACAGATACGCAGTATTTT
CASSFWQSSTDTQYF
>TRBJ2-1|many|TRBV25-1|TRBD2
TGTGCCAGCAGTGAACGGACTAGCGGGAGGTGGGGTGAGCAGTTCTTC
CASSERTSGRWGEQFF
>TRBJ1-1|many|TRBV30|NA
TGTGCCTGGAGTGTATCCTTATGGCAAGAAGCTTTCTTT
CAWSVSLWQEAFF
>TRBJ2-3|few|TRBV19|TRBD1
TGTGCCAGTAGTCTCTCGGGGACAGGACTTAGGACAGATACGCAGTATTTT
CASSLSGTGLRTDTQYF
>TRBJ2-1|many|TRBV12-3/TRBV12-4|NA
TGTGCCAGCAGTTTGTTAGAAAGGGGCTTGGATGAGCAGTTCTTC
CASSLLERGLDEQFF
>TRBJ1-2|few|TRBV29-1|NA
TGCAGCGTTGGGGCAGGGAATGGCTACACCTTC
CSVGAGNGYTF
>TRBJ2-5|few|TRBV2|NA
TGTGCCAGCAGTGAGGCGACGGAGACCCAGTACTTC
CASSEATETQYF
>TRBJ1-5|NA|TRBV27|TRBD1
TGTGCCAGCAGACCGGACAGGGGAGGGCAGCCCCAGCATTTT
CASRPDRGGQPQHF
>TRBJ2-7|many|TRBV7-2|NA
TGTGCCAGCAGCTTAGCGGGGGCAGAAAACTACGAGCAGTACTTC
CASSLAGAENYEQYF
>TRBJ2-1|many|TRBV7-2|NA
TGTGCCAGCAGCTTAGTTGATATTGACAATGAGCAGTTCTTC
CASSLVDIDNEQFF
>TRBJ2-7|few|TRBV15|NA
TGTGCTCGGGCAGGGCGTCGCGAGCAGTACTTC
CARAGRREQYF
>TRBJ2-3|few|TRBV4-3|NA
TGCGCCAGCAGCCGAGACTACACTAGCACAGATACGCAGTATTTT
CASSRDYTSTDTQYF
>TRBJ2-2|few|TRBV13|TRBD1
TGTGCCAGCAGCCCCCTCCAGGGGGCAAACACCGGGGAGCTGTTTTTT
CASSPLQGANTGELFF
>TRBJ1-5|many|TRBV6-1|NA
TGTGCCAGCAGTTTCTTAAGATCAGGGTCGCGGAATAGCAATCAGCCCCAGCATTTT
CASSFLRSGSRNSNQPQHF
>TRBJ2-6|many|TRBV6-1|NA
TGTGCCAGCACCTCAGGGCGGTCCGCTGGGGCCAACGTCCTGACTTTC
CASTSGRSAGANVLTF
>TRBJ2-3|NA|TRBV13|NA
TGTGCCAGCAGCAGTAATCCCACAGATACGCAGTATTTT
CASSSNPTDTQYF
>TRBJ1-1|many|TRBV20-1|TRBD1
TGCAGTGCTAGGAAAGGGACAGGGAACACTGAAGCTTTCTTT
CSARKGTGNTEAFF
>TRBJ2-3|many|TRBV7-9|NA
TGTGCCAGCAGCCTCCGGACAGAAAACACAGATACGCAGTATTTT
CASSLRTENTDTQYF
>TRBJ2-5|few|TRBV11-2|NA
TGTGCCAGCAGCTCGATACTCGTTGGGGAGACCCAGTACTTC
CASSSILVGETQYF
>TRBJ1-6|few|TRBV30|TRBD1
TGTGCCTGGAGTCCAGGGGGACAGGCTTCACCCCTCCACTTT
CAWSPGGQASPLHF
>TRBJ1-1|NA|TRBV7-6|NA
TGTGCCAGCAGCTTACGATCTGACCGTATGAACACTGAAGCTTTCTTT
CASSLRSDRMNTEAFF
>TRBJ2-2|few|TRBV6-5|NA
TGTGCCAGCAGTTACTCTACAGCGCCCGGGGAGCTGTTTTTT
CASSYSTAPGELFF
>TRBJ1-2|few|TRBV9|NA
TGTGCCAGCAGCGCATCCGGGACTTCGTATGGCTACACCTTC
CASSASGTSYGYTF
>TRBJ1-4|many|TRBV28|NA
TGTGCCAGCAGAATACACGCAACTAATGAAAAACTGTTTTTT
CASRIHATNEKLFF
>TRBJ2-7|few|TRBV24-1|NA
TGTGCCACCAGCAGGGTCTCCTACGAGCAGTACTTC
CATSRVSYEQYF
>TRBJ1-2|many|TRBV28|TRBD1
TGTGCCAGCAGTTTGTCGGTCGGACAGGCGTATGGCTACACCTTC
CASSLSVGQAYGYTF
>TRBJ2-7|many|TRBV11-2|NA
TGTGCCGTCCGGGTCCGGGGGCGGACCTACGAGCAGTACTTC
CAVRVRGRTYEQYF
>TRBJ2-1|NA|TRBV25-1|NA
TGTGCCAGCAAGAGACTGTACGGCGCGCAGTTCTTC
CASKRLYGAQFF
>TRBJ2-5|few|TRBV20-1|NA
TGCAGTGCCTACCCCCCGGGGACCCAAGAGACCCAGTACTTC
CSAYPPGTQETQYF
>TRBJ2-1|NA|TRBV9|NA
TGTGCCAGCAGCGCGGTAGCGGAAGACAATGAGCAGTTCTTC
CASSAVAEDNEQFF
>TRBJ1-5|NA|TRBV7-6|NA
TGTGCCAGCAGTAAGAGTAGCAATCAGTCCCAGCATTTT
CASSKSSNQSQHF
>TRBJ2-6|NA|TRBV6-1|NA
TGTGCCAGCAGTGAAGTAGGTTTCCCAACTGGGGCCAACGTCCTGACTTTC
CASSEVGFPTGANVLTF
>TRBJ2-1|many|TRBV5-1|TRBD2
TGCGCCAGCAGCGTGGGACTAGCGGGAGGGGGTATTGTACAAAATGAGCAGTTCTTC
CASSVGLAGGGIVQNEQFF
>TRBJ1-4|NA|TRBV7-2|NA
TGTGCCAGCAGCGTTAGTACTCAGGTTGAAAAACTGTTTTTT
CASSVSTQVEKLFF
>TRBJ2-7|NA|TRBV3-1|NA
TGTGCCAGCAGCCAGCCCGGAATTTACGAGCAGTACTTC
CASSQPGIYEQYF
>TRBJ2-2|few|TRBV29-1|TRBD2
TGCAGCGTTGAAGATGAGCGGGAGAACACCGGGGAGCTGTTTTTT
CSVEDERENTGELFF
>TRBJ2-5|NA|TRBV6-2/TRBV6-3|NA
TGTGCCAGCAGTTACTCTTCGAACAGGGAGGGGACCCAGTACTTC
CASSYSSNREGTQYF
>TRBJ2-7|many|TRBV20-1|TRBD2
TGCAGTGCTAGAGATGCCCAGCGGGAGCCACCCTACGAGCAGTACTTC
CSARDAQREPPYEQYF
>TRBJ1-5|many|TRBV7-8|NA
TGTGCCAGCAGCTTAGTGGATACTAGCAATCAGCCCCAGCATTTT
CASSLVDTSNQPQHF
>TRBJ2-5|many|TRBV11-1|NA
TGTGCCAGCAGCCCCACCTCTAGCGCTCAAGAGACCCAGTACTTC
CASSPTSSAQETQYF
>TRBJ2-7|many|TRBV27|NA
TGTGCCAGCAGTTTACGGGCATCCACCTACGAGCAGTACTTC
CASSLRASTYEQYF
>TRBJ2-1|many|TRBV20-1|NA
TGCAGTGCCCATCGGACTGACAATGAGCAGTTCTTC
CSAHRTDNEQFF
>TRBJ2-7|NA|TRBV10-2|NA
TGCGCCAGCAGTGGGGACCGCCAGGGCGGAGGCGTTTCCAGGTACGAGCAGTACTTC
CASSGDRQGGGVSRYEQYF
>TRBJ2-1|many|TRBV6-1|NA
TGTGCCAGCCTCCCAATGGACCCAACGCGACAGGCTGGGAATGAGCAGTTCTTC
CASLPMDPTRQAGNEQFF